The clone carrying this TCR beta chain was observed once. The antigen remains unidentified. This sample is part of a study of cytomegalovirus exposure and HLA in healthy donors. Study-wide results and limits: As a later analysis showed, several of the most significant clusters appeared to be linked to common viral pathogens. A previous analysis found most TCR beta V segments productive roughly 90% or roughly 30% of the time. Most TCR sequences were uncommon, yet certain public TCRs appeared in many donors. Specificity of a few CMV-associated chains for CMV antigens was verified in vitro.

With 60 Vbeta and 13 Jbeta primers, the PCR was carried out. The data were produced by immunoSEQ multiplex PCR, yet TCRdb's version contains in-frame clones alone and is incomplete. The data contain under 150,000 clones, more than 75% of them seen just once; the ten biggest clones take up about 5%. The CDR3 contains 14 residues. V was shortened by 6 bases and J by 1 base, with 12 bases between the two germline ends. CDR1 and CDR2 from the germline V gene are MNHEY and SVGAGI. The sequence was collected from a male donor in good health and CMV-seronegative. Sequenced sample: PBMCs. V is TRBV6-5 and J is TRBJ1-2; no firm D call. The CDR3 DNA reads TGTGCCAGCAGGTCGACAAAATTTAACTATGGCTACACCTTC. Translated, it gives CASRSTKFNYGYTF.